This entry lists 24 T cell receptor beta chains sequenced from one sample in a study of control samples from healthy donors and cancer patients. The protocol was immunoSEQ multiplex PCR, while the TCRdb copy is restricted to in-frame clones and leaves out a portion. The repertoire holds 150,000 or so clones, with approximately 90% as singletons. Sequencing input: blood. The receptors come from a man between 25 and 39 years old in good health.

The chain joins TRBV9 to TRBJ2-7; 9 nucleotides align to TRBD2. Per germline, CDR1 SGDLS and CDR2 YYNGEE. Germline trimming cut 0 bases from V and 1 base from J; bases unmatched to any gene: 8. This CDR3 has 17 residues. The CDR3 bases are TGTGCCAGCAGCGTAGAGGGAGAAGCGGGAGGTTCCTACGAGCAGTACTTC. Protein: CASSVEGEAGGSYEQYF.

V usage is TRBV7-8 and J usage is TRBJ1-2; D is unresolved. From germline, CDR1 is SGHVS and CDR2 FQNEAQ. The CDR3 consists of 13 residues. Trimming cost V 1 base and J 7 bases, with 10 bases left between them. The CDR3 loop is CASSLVLEGGYTF. CDR3 in DNA: TGTGCCAGCAGCTTAGTCTTGGAGGGTGGCTACACCTTC.

The rearrangement uses TRBV6-6 and TRBJ1-5; the match to TRBD1 covers 10 bases. Germline values: CDR1 MNHNY, CDR2 SVGAGI (reference sequence). J was trimmed by 3 bases and V by 2 bases; bases with no gene match: 4. CDR3 length: 16 amino acids. CDR3 region: CASSYGDRGSNQPQHF. The CDR3 DNA reads as TGTGCCAGCAGTTACGGGGACAGGGGTTCCAATCAGCCCCAGCATTTT.

V and J are TRBV7-9 and TRBJ1-5; D is unresolved. Germline V gives CDR1 SEHNR, CDR2 FQNEAQ (reference sequence). The CDR3 contains 13 residues. Trimming left V 3 bases short and J 3 bases short, with 6 bases between. The CDR3 coding sequence is TGTGCCAGCAGCTTGGGCGACAATCAGCCCCAGCATTTT. Amino acid sequence: CASSLGDNQPQHF.

This rearrangement joins TRBV3-1 (or the pseudogene TRBV3-2) to TRBJ1-2; D may be TRBD1 (5 bases). There are 11 residues in the CDR3. V was cut by 3 bases and J by 12 bases, with 11 bases left in between. The germline V gene has CDR1 LGHDT and CDR2 YNNKEL (reference sequence). Here the CDR3 reads CASSQGGGHTF. The DNA for the CDR3 is TGTGCCAGCAGCCAGGGGGGAGGTCACACCTTC.

The rearrangement uses TRBV12-3 or TRBV12-4 and TRBJ1-1, with 8 bases that match TRBD1. This CDR3 region has 11 residues. V dropped 3 bases and J dropped 10; count of bases not matched to a gene: 1. CDR3 DNA: TGTGCCAGCAGTTTCCAGGGGGCAGCTTTCTTT. It is translated as CASSFQGAAFF.

V is TRBV6-5 and J is TRBJ2-7; D is possibly TRBD1 (6 bases). The CDR3 spans 16 residues. The V gene's germline CDR1 is MNHEY and CDR2 SVGAGI. Trimming cost V 2 bases and J 3 bases, with 17 bases left between them. CDR3 sequence reads: CASSYTLQGRGYEQYF. The CDR3 coding sequence is TGTGCCAGCAGTTACACCTTACAGGGCAGAGGCTACGAGCAGTACTTC.

This rearrangement joins TRBV7-2 to TRBJ2-1; the match to TRBD1 covers 10 bases. J gave up 15 bases and V 1 base, and 6 bases lay outside the gene matches. The CDR3 sequence is 13 residues long. From germline, CDR1 is SGHTA and CDR2 FQGNSA. The CDR3 region is CASSLGPGQGTFF. For the CDR3, the DNA is TGTGCCAGCAGCTTAGGTCCGGGACAGGGGACGTTCTTC.

This sequence joins TRBV7-3 and TRBJ1-4; TRBD1 is a possible D gene (5 bases). The V gene lost 5 bases and the J gene lost 4 bases, with 11 bases spanning the gap. The CDR3 loop spans 14 amino acids. Per the germline V gene, CDR1 is SGHTA and CDR2 is FQGTGA. The CDR3 sequence: CASSIRQFNEKLFF. CDR3 nucleotide sequence: TGTGCCAGCAGCATTAGACAGTTTAATGAAAAACTGTTTTTT.

This rearrangement joins TRBV5-1 to TRBJ1-4; D remains unclear. Germline lookup yields CDR1 SGHRS and CDR2 YFSETQ. Trimming stripped 5 bases from V and 7 bases from J, with 12 bases between. CDR3 length: 13 amino acids. Here the CDR3 DNA reads TGCGCCAGCAGTTCGAACCCGGTTGAAAAACTGTTTTTT. Amino acids: CASSSNPVEKLFF.

The rearrangement uses TRBV7-7 and TRBJ2-5; TRBD1 agrees at 7 bases. Germline CDR1 is SSHAT and CDR2 is FNYEAQ (reference sequence). The length of the CDR3 is 13 residues. V gave up 5 bases and J gave up 3 bases; unmatched junction bases: 3. Here the CDR3 DNA reads TGTGCCAGCAGCGTCGACAGGGAAGAGACCCAGTACTTC. It specifies CASSVDREETQYF.

The sample holds a few counts of this clone. The V gene is TRBV14, the J gene TRBJ2-1; D may be TRBD1 or TRBD2 (5 bases each). Germline-derived CDR1 and CDR2 are SGHDN and FVKESK. The CDR3 has 13 amino acids. V dropped 4 bases and J dropped 11 bases, with 15 bases sitting between them. CDR3: CASSLGGTIKQFF. In nucleotides, the CDR3 is TGTGCCAGCAGCCTTGGGGGTACAATTAAGCAGTTCTTC.

The chain recombines TRBV28 with TRBJ1-1, with 12 bases identical to TRBD1. Germline loops: CDR1 MDHEN, CDR2 SYDVKM. This CDR3 comprises 16 residues. Trimming took 6 bases from V and 5 from J; bases not matched to a gene: 10. In DNA, the CDR3 is TGTGCCAGCAGCCGCGGAGGGACAGGGGGCTTGACTGAAGCTTTCTTT. Translated, it gives CASSRGGTGGLTEAFF.

The V and J genes are TRBV7-8 and TRBJ2-1, with 13 bases aligning to TRBD2. The germline V gene has CDR1 SGHVS and CDR2 FQNEAQ. The CDR3 has 19 residues. Trimming took 5 bases from V and 0 from J; bases not matched to a gene: 10. DNA of the CDR3: TGTGCCAGCAGCCCGGGACTAGCGGGGTCCCTTCCCTCCTACAATGAGCAGTTCTTC. Its protein is CASSPGLAGSLPSYNEQFF.

This chain connects TRBV27 to TRBJ1-3; TRBD1 matches 7 bases. V gave up 5 bases and J gave up 2 bases; unmatched junction bases: 3. This CDR3 region has 14 residues. Germline-derived CDR1 and CDR2 are MNHEY and SMNVEV (reference sequence). The CDR3 loop reads CASSPGTAGNTIYF. In DNA form, the CDR3 reads TGTGCCAGCAGTCCGGGGACAGCTGGAAACACCATATATTTT.

At least ten counts were recorded for this clone. The chain is built from TRBV7-2 and TRBJ2-1; 7 positions agree with TRBD2. The CDR3 is 17 amino acids. With 5 bases clipped from V and 1 base from J, the junction kept 11 bases outside the gene matches. CDR1 is SGHTA and CDR2 is FQGNSA in the germline V gene. The CDR3 DNA sequence: TGTGCCAGCAGCCGCAATTGGGGGGGAGGGTCCTACAATGAGCAGTTCTTC. Amino acids: CASSRNWGGGSYNEQFF.

V is TRBV29-1 and J is TRBJ1-4, with 8 nucleotides matching TRBD1. The ends lost 7 bases at V and 10 bases at J; junction bases unmatched: 14. This CDR3 has 14 residues. Germline values: CDR1 SQVTM, CDR2 ANQGSEA. The CDR3 sequence: CSGTLTGERGKLFF. The CDR3 nucleotides are TGCAGCGGTACCCTGACAGGGGAAAGAGGAAAACTGTTTTTT.

The chain combines TRBV5-4 with TRBJ1-1, with a weak D call TRBD1 (6 bases). V was clipped by 2 bases and J by 11 bases, with 16 bases between them. CDR3 length equals 13 residues. Germline CDR1 and CDR2: SGHNT and YYREEE (reference sequence). Here the CDR3 reads CASSFGGLNRAFF. The DNA of the CDR3 is TGTGCCAGCAGCTTTGGGGGGCTCAATCGGGCTTTCTTT.

CDR3 in amino acids: CASSRGTSGGIYNEQFF. CDR3 coding DNA: TGTGCCAGTAGTCGCGGGACTAGCGGGGGAATCTACAATGAGCAGTTCTTC. V gene TRBV19 combines with J gene TRBJ2-1; TRBD2 matches at 14 bases. The CDR3 covers 17 residues. Germline loops: CDR1 LNHDA, CDR2 SQIVND (reference sequence). With V trimmed by 5 bases and J by 3 bases, 6 bases remained unmatched.

This chain joins TRBV6-5 and TRBJ1-1, with D tentatively TRBD1 (5 bases). The germline CDR1 and CDR2 sequences are MNHEY and SVGAGI. The CDR3 is 15 residues long. The ends were cut back, 8 bases at V and 11 bases at J, with 27 bases in the middle. The CDR3 region has the DNA TGTGCCAGCGGTTTATCGTCAGGGAGGAGTAATGCGGCTTTCTTT. Translation: CASGLSSGRSNAAFF.

The chain joins TRBV19 to TRBJ1-1; no clear D gene. V was cut by 3 bases and J by 0 bases, with 5 bases left in between. This CDR3 is built from 13 residues. CDR1 is LNHDA and CDR2 is SQIVND in the germline V gene (reference sequence). The CDR3 DNA reads as TGTGCCAGTAGTATCCTCATGAACACTGAAGCTTTCTTT. Protein product: CASSILMNTEAFF. Combining the CDR3 with reference TRBV19 and TRBJ1-1 gives the whole variable domain DGGITQSPKYLFRKEGQNVTLSCEQNLNHDAMYWYRQDPGQGLRLIYYSQIVNDFQKGDIAEGYSVSREKKESFPLTVTSAQKNPTAFYLCASSILMNTEAFFGQGTRLTVV.

The rearrangement uses TRBV5-1 and TRBJ2-2; D is perhaps TRBD1 or TRBD2 (5 bases each). Per germline, CDR1 SGHRS and CDR2 YFSETQ. V was trimmed by 4 bases and J by 4 bases, leaving 11 bases between them. The CDR3 spans 14 residues. CDR3 nucleotide sequence: TGCGCCAGCAGCACCGGGGCCGGCACCGGGGAGCTGTTTTTT. Translation gives CASSTGAGTGELFF.

The V and J genes are TRBV3-1 (or the pseudogene TRBV3-2) and TRBJ2-7; D is uncertain. The V gene lost 6 bases and the J gene lost 6 bases, with 12 bases spanning the gap. Germline lookup yields CDR1 LGHDT and CDR2 YNNKEL (reference sequence). CDR3 length equals 12 residues. CDR3 region: CASSPQKGEQYF. The CDR3 coding sequence is TGTGCCAGCAGTCCTCAAAAGGGCGAGCAGTACTTC.

The J gene is TRBJ2-2, the V gene TRBV5-1; D is ambiguous. Germline V gene sequence: CDR1 SGHRS, CDR2 YFSETQ. This CDR3 has 15 amino acids. Trimming took off 1 base at V and 0 bases at J, with 7 bases between the two ends. CDR3 residues: CASSLLHSNTGELFF. The CDR3 bases are TGCGCCAGCAGCTTGTTGCACTCGAACACCGGGGAGCTGTTTTTT.